The next 15 T cell receptor beta chains were all read from a single sample in a study of chemoradiotherapy in HPV16-positive cancers. TCRdb's table, derived via immunoSEQ multiplex PCR, lists solely in-frame clones and lacks some. The sample yields over a thousand clones, 80% to 90% seen once. The sequences come from tumor tissue, collected from a patient who underwent chemoradiotherapy. The receptors stem from a human donor with HPV-associated anogenital cancer.

This clone is a singleton in its sample. V gene TRBV19 combines with J gene TRBJ1-2, with a tentative D call TRBD1 (5 bases). The germline V and J ends were trimmed by 3 bases and 8 bases, with 16 bases remaining between them. The CDR3 runs 14 residues. Germline V lookup: CDR1 LNHDA, CDR2 SQIVND (reference sequence). In DNA form, the CDR3 reads TGTGCCAGTAGTATCGTCCGGGGCACCGGGGGCTACACCTTC. Its translation: CASSIVRGTGGYTF. Together with reference TRBV19 and TRBJ1-2, the CDR3 gives the full variable domain: DGGITQSPKYLFRKEGQNVTLSCEQNLNHDAMYWYRQDPGQGLRLIYYSQIVNDFQKGDIAEGYSVSREKKESFPLTVTSAQKNPTAFYLCASSIVRGTGGYTFGSGTRLTVV.

With respect to this clone: At the DNA level, this CDR3 is encoded by other sequences in the same sample as well. J is TRBJ2-2 and V is TRBV6-4; D gene ambiguous. V was trimmed by 7 bases and J by 0 bases, leaving 9 bases between them. This CDR3 is built from 14 residues. Germline lookup yields CDR1 MRHNA and CDR2 SNTAGT. CDR3 DNA sequence: TGTGCCAGCACTGATGGTCCGAACACCGGGGAGCTGTTTTTT. This encodes CASTDGPNTGELFF.

Here the CDR3 DNA reads TGTGCCTGGAGCCCGACAACGAGGGACACTGAAGCTTTCTTT. Amino acids: CAWSPTTRDTEAFF. The V gene is TRBV30, the J gene TRBJ1-1, with unresolved D. V was cut by 3 bases and J by 3 bases, with 14 bases left in between. The germline V gene encodes CDR1 GTSNPN and CDR2 SVGIG (reference sequence). CDR3 length equals 14 residues.

The chain carries TRBV6-1 and TRBJ2-5, with D perhaps matching TRBD2 (6 bases). The CDR3 runs to 15 residues. The V and J ends lost 2 bases and 5 bases respectively, with 15 bases between them. Germline CDR1 and CDR2: MNHNS and SASEGT. The CDR3 DNA reads as TGTGCCAGCAGTGAACTGGAGGGGTTTGGGGAGACCCAGTACTTC. It encodes CASSELEGFGETQYF.

The chain is built from TRBV4-1 and TRBJ2-1; D might be TRBD1 or TRBD2, each matching 5 bases. The CDR3 totals 15 residues. V was clipped by 3 bases and J by 4 bases, with 13 bases between them. Germline CDR1 is MGHRA and CDR2 is YSYEKL. The CDR3 nucleotides read TGCGCCAGCAGCCAGGGGGAGCCGCCTTACAATGAGCAGTTCTTC. Its protein product is CASSQGEPPYNEQFF.

The J gene is TRBJ1-1, the V gene TRBV11-2, with D possibly matching TRBD1 (6 bases). Germline CDR1 reads SGHAT; CDR2 reads FQNNGV. V was pared by 6 bases and J by 1 base, with 18 bases between. This CDR3 contains 16 residues. The CDR3 DNA is TGTGCCAGCAGTCATTGGGTCAGGGGACAGAACACTGAAGCTTTCTTT. This gives the protein CASSHWVRGQNTEAFF.

This clone has a handful of counts. The chain employs TRBV19 and TRBJ1-1; 7 bases fit TRBD1. The trim removed 0 bases at V and 0 bases at J, leaving 7 bases unmatched. This CDR3 is built from 17 residues. Germline CDR1 LNHDA, CDR2 SQIVND (reference sequence). The CDR3 sequence is CASSIDLPTGLNTEAFF. For the CDR3, the DNA is TGTGCCAGTAGTATAGATCTACCGACAGGGCTGAACACTGAAGCTTTCTTT. Based on the CDR3 plus reference TRBV19 and TRBJ1-1, the full variable domain is DGGITQSPKYLFRKEGQNVTLSCEQNLNHDAMYWYRQDPGQGLRLIYYSQIVNDFQKGDIAEGYSVSREKKESFPLTVTSAQKNPTAFYLCASSIDLPTGLNTEAFFGQGTRLTVV.

V usage is TRBV6-1 and J usage is TRBJ1-1, with 7 bases that match TRBD1. The CDR3 is 13 amino acids. In germline, CDR1 is MNHNS, CDR2 SASEGT. V lost 6 bases to trimming and J lost 4 bases; unmatched junction nucleotides: 5. The DNA of the CDR3 is TGTGCCAGCAGAAGGGGACAGATCACTGAAGCTTTCTTT. Residues: CASRRGQITEAFF.

This clone has just one count. The chain employs TRBV6-1 and TRBJ2-3; tentative D call: TRBD2 (7 bases). V was clipped by 1 base and J by 1 base, with 9 bases between them. This CDR3 has 15 amino acids. Germline V gene lookup returns CDR1 MNHNS and CDR2 SASEGT. CDR3 protein: CASSEVGGGTDTQYF. The CDR3 nucleotides read TGTGCCAGCAGTGAAGTAGGGGGGGGCACAGATACGCAGTATTTT.

This clone was found once. The rearrangement joins TRBV30 to TRBJ2-2; D is unresolved. The CDR3 is 13 residues long. V dropped 0 bases and J dropped 6 bases, with 8 bases sitting between them. Germline V CDR1 and CDR2: GTSNPN, SVGIG (reference sequence). The CDR3 sequence: CAWSVKVPGELFF. The CDR3 bases are TGTGCCTGGAGTGTAAAGGTTCCCGGGGAGCTGTTTTTT.

The chain recombines TRBV30 with TRBJ2-6; the match to TRBD2 covers 9 bases. The CDR3 loop spans 17 amino acids. Germline V gene sequence: CDR1 GTSNPN, CDR2 SVGIG (reference sequence). Trimming removed 0 bases from V and 0 bases from J; junction bases left unmatched: 3. CDR3 sequence reads: CAWSVGTSSSGANVLTF. DNA for the CDR3: TGTGCCTGGAGTGTGGGGACTAGCAGCTCTGGGGCCAACGTCCTGACTTTC.

This clone showed up just once. The J gene is TRBJ2-5, the V gene TRBV7-7; 7 bases fit TRBD1. J was trimmed by 5 bases and V by 5 bases; bases with no gene match: 5. The CDR3 consists of 13 residues. Germline V gene lookup returns CDR1 SSHAT and CDR2 FNYEAQ (reference sequence). The CDR3 nucleotides read TGTGCCAGCAGCGCTGACAGGGATGAGACCCAGTACTTC. Its translation: CASSADRDETQYF.

The chain combines TRBV6-1 with TRBJ1-2; no firm D call. Germline CDR1 is MNHNS and CDR2 is SASEGT. The CDR3 covers 13 residues. Trimming shortened V by 6 bases and J by 9 bases, and 17 bases separated the two germline ends. CDR3 sequence reads: CASSAEGWGSYTF. As DNA, the CDR3 is TGTGCCAGCAGCGCGGAGGGATGGGGTAGCTACACCTTC.

The CDR3 reads CASSLGTTNEKLFF. CDR3 coding DNA: TGCGCCAGCAGCTTGGGGACCACTAATGAAAAACTGTTTTTT. The rearrangement joins TRBV5-1 to TRBJ1-4, with no clear D. Germline V gives CDR1 SGHRS, CDR2 YFSETQ. Trimming removed 0 bases at V and 2 bases at J, with 5 bases between. The CDR3 runs 14 residues.

The V gene is TRBV29-1, the J gene TRBJ2-1; D remains unclear. V lost 2 bases and J 13 bases, leaving 9 bases between the germline ends. The CDR3 loop spans 10 amino acids. The V gene's germline CDR1 is SQVTM and CDR2 ANQGSEA. The CDR3 loop reads CSVEITGQFF. CDR3 bases: TGCAGCGTTGAAATAACGGGCCAGTTCTTC.